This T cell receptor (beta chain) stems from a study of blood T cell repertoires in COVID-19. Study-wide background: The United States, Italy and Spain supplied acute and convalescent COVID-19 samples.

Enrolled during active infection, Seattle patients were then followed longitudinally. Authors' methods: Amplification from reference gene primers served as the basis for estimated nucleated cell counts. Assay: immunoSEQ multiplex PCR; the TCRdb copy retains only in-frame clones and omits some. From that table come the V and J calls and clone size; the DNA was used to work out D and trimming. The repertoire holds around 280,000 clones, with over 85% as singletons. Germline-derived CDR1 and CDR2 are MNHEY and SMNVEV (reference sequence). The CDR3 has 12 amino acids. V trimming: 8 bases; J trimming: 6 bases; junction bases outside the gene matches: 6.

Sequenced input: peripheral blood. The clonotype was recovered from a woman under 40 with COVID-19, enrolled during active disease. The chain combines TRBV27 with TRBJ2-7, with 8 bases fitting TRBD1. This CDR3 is CASGRGPPEQYF. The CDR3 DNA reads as TGTGCCAGCGGCAGGGGGCCTCCCGAGCAGTACTTC.